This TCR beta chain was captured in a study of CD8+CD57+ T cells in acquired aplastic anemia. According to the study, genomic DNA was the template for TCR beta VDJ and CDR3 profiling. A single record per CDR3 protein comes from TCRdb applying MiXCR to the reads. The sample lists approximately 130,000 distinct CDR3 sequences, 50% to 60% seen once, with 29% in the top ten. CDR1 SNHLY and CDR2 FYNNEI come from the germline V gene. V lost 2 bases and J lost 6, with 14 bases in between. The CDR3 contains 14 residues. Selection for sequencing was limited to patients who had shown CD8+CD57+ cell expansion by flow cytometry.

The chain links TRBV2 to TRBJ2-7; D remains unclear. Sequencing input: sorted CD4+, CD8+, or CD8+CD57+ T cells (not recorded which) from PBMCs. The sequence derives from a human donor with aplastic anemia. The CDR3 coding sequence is TGTGCCAGCAGTGAATCGGTTCCCCTCTCCGAGCAGTACTTC. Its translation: CASSESVPLSEQYF.